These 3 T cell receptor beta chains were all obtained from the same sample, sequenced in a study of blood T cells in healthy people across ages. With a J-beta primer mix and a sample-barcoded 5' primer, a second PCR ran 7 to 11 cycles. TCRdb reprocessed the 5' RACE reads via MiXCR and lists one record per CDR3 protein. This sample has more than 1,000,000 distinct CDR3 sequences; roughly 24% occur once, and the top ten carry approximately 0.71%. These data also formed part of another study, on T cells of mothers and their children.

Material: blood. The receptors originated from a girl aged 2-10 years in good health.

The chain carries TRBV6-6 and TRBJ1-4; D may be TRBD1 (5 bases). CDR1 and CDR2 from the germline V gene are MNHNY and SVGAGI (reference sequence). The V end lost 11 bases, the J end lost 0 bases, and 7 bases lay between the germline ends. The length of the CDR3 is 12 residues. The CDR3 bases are TGTGCCGGGGCATCAACTAATGAAAAACTGTTTTTT. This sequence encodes CAGASTNEKLFF.

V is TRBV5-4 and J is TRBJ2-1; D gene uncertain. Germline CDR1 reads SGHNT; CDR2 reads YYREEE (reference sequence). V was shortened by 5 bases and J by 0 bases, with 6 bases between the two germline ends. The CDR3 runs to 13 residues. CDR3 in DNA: TGTGCCAGCAGACCCGTCTCCTACAATGAGCAGTTCTTC. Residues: CASRPVSYNEQFF.

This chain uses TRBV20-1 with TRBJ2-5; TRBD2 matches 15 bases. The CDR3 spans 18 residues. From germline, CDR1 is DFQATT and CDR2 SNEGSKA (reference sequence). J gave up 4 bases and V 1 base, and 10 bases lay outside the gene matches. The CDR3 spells CSARVGLAGGAPIETQYF. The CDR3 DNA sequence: TGCAGTGCTAGAGTGGGACTAGCGGGAGGAGCCCCCATAGAGACCCAGTACTTC.